The 17 T cell receptor beta chains in this list originate from one sample, sequenced in a study of T cell responses to AZD1222 COVID-19 vaccine. The protocol was immunoSEQ multiplex PCR, while the TCRdb copy is restricted to in-frame clones and leaves out a portion. The data contain 70,000 or so clones, roughly 85% of them singletons. This sample comprised peripheral blood, obtained 28 days after the second AZD1222 dose. The receptor set was obtained from an adult who received the AZD1222 COVID-19 vaccine.

This rearrangement joins TRBV6-5 to TRBJ1-5, with 7 bases lining up with TRBD1. The CDR3 is 14 residues long. The trim removed 6 bases at V and 2 bases at J, leaving 4 bases unmatched. CDR1 is MNHEY and CDR2 is SVGAGI in the germline V gene. The CDR3, as DNA: TGTGCCAGCAGGACAGGGTTTGGCAATCAGCCCCAGCATTTT. Encoded protein: CASRTGFGNQPQHF.

This clone was recorded a few times. This chain uses TRBV2 with TRBJ1-5; 8 nucleotides align to TRBD1. Germline CDR1 SNHLY, CDR2 FYNNEI. The CDR3 is made up of 14 amino acids. V lost 5 bases, J lost 5 bases, and 5 bases stayed unmatched. The CDR3 sequence is CASSPGTGHQPQHF. DNA of the CDR3: TGTGCCAGCAGTCCCGGGACAGGACATCAGCCCCAGCATTTT. The full variable domain, completed using reference TRBV2 and TRBJ1-5, is EPEVTQTPSHQVTQMGQEVILRCVPISNHLYFYWYRQILGQKVEFLVSFYNNEISEKSEIFDDQFSVERPDGSNFTLKIRSTKLEDSAMYFCASSPGTGHQPQHFGDGTRLSIL.

The chain has TRBV6-1 and TRBJ2-2; D is possibly TRBD1 or TRBD2 (5 bases each). The CDR3 runs 15 residues. Germline V lookup: CDR1 MNHNS, CDR2 SASEGT. The V end lost 5 bases, the J end lost 3 bases, and 13 bases lay between the germline ends. The CDR3 nucleotides are TGTGCCAGCAGTCCGGGGCAGCCCGACACCGGGGAGCTGTTTTTT. Protein sequence: CASSPGQPDTGELFF.

CDR3 in DNA: TGTGCCAGCAGTGCTACAGGTCAGGGTGAGCAGTTCTTC. Encoded protein: CASSATGQGEQFF. The chain recombines TRBV6-4 with TRBJ2-1; tentative D call: TRBD1 (5 bases). Trimming left V 4 bases short and J 9 bases short, with 13 bases between. The CDR3 is made up of 13 amino acids. Germline values: CDR1 MRHNA, CDR2 SNTAGT.

The chain links TRBV3-1 (or the pseudogene TRBV3-2) to TRBJ2-7; D is possibly TRBD2 (5 bases). Trimming shortened V by 0 bases and J by 1 base, and 10 bases separated the two germline ends. CDR3 length: 15 amino acids. Germline CDR1 is LGHDT and CDR2 is YNNKEL (reference sequence). This CDR3 reads CASSQEFSGSYEQYF. The DNA of the CDR3 is TGTGCCAGCAGCCAAGAATTTTCGGGATCCTACGAGCAGTACTTC.

The gene calls are TRBV6-5 and TRBJ1-1; no clear D gene. Deletions cut 0 bases from V and 5 bases from J, with 13 bases between. CDR3 length: 15 residues. Germline loops: CDR1 MNHEY, CDR2 SVGAGI. CDR3 loop: CASSYSIEGRTEAFF. CDR3 bases: TGTGCCAGCAGTTACTCCATCGAGGGTAGGACTGAAGCTTTCTTT.

The chain employs TRBV4-2 and TRBJ1-5, with D tentatively TRBD1 (5 bases). Germline CDR1 and CDR2: LGHNA and YNFKEQ. CDR3 length: 13 amino acids. V shed 3 bases and J shed 4 bases, with 7 bases lying between them. Written as DNA, the CDR3 is TGTGCCAGCAGCCAGGCAGGGAATCAGCCCCAGCATTTT. Translated: CASSQAGNQPQHF.

This clone has only a few counts. The rearrangement uses TRBV2 and TRBJ1-6; 7 bases are shared with TRBD1. The V segment lost 9 bases and the J segment 7 bases; nucleotides outside the gene matches: 12. This CDR3 contains 15 residues. CDR1 is SNHLY, CDR2 FYNNEI, per germline. CDR3 loop: CARGHTTGENSPLHF. CDR3 DNA: TGTGCCAGAGGGCATACAACAGGGGAAAATTCACCCCTCCACTTT.

This chain uses TRBV19 with TRBJ1-4; D unclear. The germline V gene has CDR1 LNHDA and CDR2 SQIVND (reference sequence). This CDR3 is 12 amino acids long. V was pared by 9 bases and J by 7 bases, with 12 bases between. The CDR3, as DNA: TGTGCCAGCGGCCCCAGGAGTGAAAAACTGTTTTTT. It specifies CASGPRSEKLFF.

This clone was observed once. CDR3 coding DNA: TGCGCCAGCAGCTTTGAAGGACAGAGGTTCGTAAATGAAAAACTGTTTTTT. This codes for CASSFEGQRFVNEKLFF. The chain links TRBV5-1 to TRBJ1-4; D might be TRBD1 (6 bases). The CDR3 consists of 17 residues. Germline values: CDR1 SGHRS, CDR2 YFSETQ. V was clipped by 2 bases and J by 5 bases, with 19 bases between them.

V is TRBV30 and J is TRBJ2-7, with 10 bases that match TRBD1. CDR3 size: 13 residues. J lost 4 bases, V lost 4 bases, and 4 bases had no gene match. From germline, CDR1 is GTSNPN and CDR2 SVGIG (reference sequence). The CDR3 loop is CAWNVGQGYEQYF. The CDR3, as DNA: TGTGCCTGGAACGTGGGACAGGGGTACGAGCAGTACTTC.

This clone was detected only once. The gene calls are TRBV10-3 and TRBJ1-1; the D gene is possibly TRBD1 (5 bases). This CDR3 comprises 14 residues. Germline V gives CDR1 ENHRY, CDR2 SYGVKD. V gave up 6 bases and J gave up 4 bases, with 15 bases separating them. The CDR3 region is CAISPEAGGTEAFF. DNA of the CDR3: TGTGCCATCAGCCCCGAGGCGGGGGGCACTGAAGCTTTCTTT.

J is TRBJ1-1 and V is TRBV6-5, with D perhaps matching TRBD1 (5 bases). This CDR3 has 15 residues. CDR1 MNHEY and CDR2 SVGAGI come from the germline V gene. The V end was cut by 7 bases, the J end by 1 base, with 16 bases between. The CDR3 loop is CASTRKGEGNTEAFF. In DNA form, the CDR3 reads TGTGCCAGCACTCGAAAAGGGGAGGGGAACACTGAAGCTTTCTTT.

J is TRBJ2-7 and V is TRBV5-1; D is undetermined. The CDR3 has 13 residues. Trimming took off 1 base at V and 0 bases at J, with 5 bases between the two ends. Per germline, CDR1 SGHRS and CDR2 YFSETQ. The CDR3 nucleotides read TGCGCCAGCAGCTTGTCTAGCTCCTACGAGCAGTACTTC. It encodes CASSLSSSYEQYF.

The chain uses TRBV18 and TRBJ1-5, with 9 nucleotides matching TRBD1. The J segment lost 4 bases and the V segment lost 3 bases, leaving 13 bases of the junction unmatched. The CDR3 is 18 residues long. Germline-derived CDR1 and CDR2 are KGHSH and LQKENI. CDR3 DNA: TGTGCCAGCTCACCGAGACAGGGGGTCTCGGGCCGAAATCAGCCCCAGCATTTT. It specifies CASSPRQGVSGRNQPQHF.

The V gene is TRBV9, the J gene TRBJ2-5; 8 nucleotides agree with TRBD1. Germline V gives CDR1 SGDLS, CDR2 YYNGEE. The CDR3 sequence is 14 residues long. V trimming: 0 bases; J trimming: 5 bases; junction bases outside the gene matches: 3. CDR3 sequence reads: CASSVGQGMETQYF. CDR3 bases: TGTGCCAGCAGCGTAGGACAGGGGATGGAGACCCAGTACTTC.

The rearrangement links TRBV6-6 to TRBJ1-5, with 7 bases lining up with TRBD1. Trimming took 4 bases from V and 0 from J; bases not matched to a gene: 6. Germline-derived CDR1 and CDR2 are MNHNY and SVGAGI (reference sequence). The CDR3 contains 16 residues. The chain's CDR3 is CASSSSRQGSNQPQHF. DNA of the CDR3: TGTGCCAGCAGTTCCTCACGACAGGGTAGCAATCAGCCCCAGCATTTT.